These T cell receptor beta chains were read from a single sample in a study of blood T cell repertoires in COVID-19. Only in-frame clones appear in the TCRdb table, and some are missing; sequencing was by immunoSEQ multiplex PCR. The sample has approximately 240,000 clones, roughly 80% seen once. Sequencing was performed on peripheral blood. The receptors here all came from a woman in her sixties with acute or convalescent COVID-19. CDR3s include the opening cysteine and the closing phenylalanine or tryptophan. The D gene is left open where the match is weak. Only some rows state a clone size, as once, few, many or a class for expanded clones.

. TRBJ2-7 . TRBV13 CASSLGPGPYEQYF TGTGCCAGCAGCTTAGGTCCAGGGCCGTACGAGCAGTACTTC
. TRBJ1-2 TRBD1 TRBV10-3 CAISDRDRGDYGYTF TGTGCCATCAGTGACCGGGACAGGGGCGACTATGGCTACACCTTC
. TRBJ2-1 . TRBV12-5 CASGLTSYNEQFF TGTGCTAGTGGTTTGACGAGCTACAATGAGCAGTTCTTC
. TRBJ2-2 . TRBV7-3 CASSPSQSGELFF TGTGCCAGCAGCCCATCTCAGTCCGGGGAGCTGTTTTTT
. TRBJ1-4 . TRBV7-3 CAFVFRGRDEKLFF TGTGCCTTCGTTTTCAGGGGCAGGGATGAAAAACTGTTTTTT
. TRBJ1-2 . TRBV7-5 CARSRRQAPLYGYTF TGTGCCAGAAGCCGAAGACAGGCCCCCCTCTATGGCTACACCTTC
. TRBJ2-7 . TRBV6-5 CASRGGLSDYYEQYF TGTGCCAGCAGGGGGGGTCTATCGGATTACTACGAGCAGTACTTC
once TRBJ1-1 TRBD1 TRBV3-1/TRBV3-2 CASSQGTGGLTAAFF TGTGCCAGCAGCCAAGGGACAGGGGGTTTGACAGCTGCTTTCTTT
. TRBJ2-5 TRBD2 TRBV7-2 CASRPTRGEETQYF TGTGCCAGCAGACCGACTCGGGGGGAGGAGACCCAGTACTTC
. TRBJ1-1 . TRBV29-1 CSVEVRDPLTEAFF TGCAGCGTTGAAGTCCGAGATCCCTTGACTGAAGCTTTCTTT
. TRBJ2-1 . TRBV7-8 CASSLFRRGGKNEQFF TGTGCCAGCAGCCTCTTCAGGCGGGGAGGAAAAAATGAGCAGTTCTTC
. TRBJ1-2 . TRBV19 CASFLLGSGYTF TGTGCCAGTTTTCTGTTGGGCAGTGGCTACACCTTC
. TRBJ1-2 . TRBV28 CASSSPEGGYTF TGTGCCAGCAGTTCCCCGGAGGGTGGCTACACCTTC
. TRBJ1-5 . TRBV4-1 CASSQATGTPDQPQHF TGCGCCAGCAGCCAGGCCACAGGGACCCCCGATCAGCCCCAGCATTTT
. TRBJ1-1 . TRBV12-3/TRBV12-4 CASAGPAEAFF TGTGCCAGCGCGGGTCCGGCTGAAGCTTTCTTT
. TRBJ1-2 TRBD1 TRBV5-6 CASREGQGLNYGYTF TGTGCCAGCAGAGAAGGACAGGGCCTTAACTATGGCTACACCTTC
. TRBJ2-7 TRBD1 TRBV27 CASSRSGTGSYEQYF TGTGCCAGCAGTCGCTCCGGGACAGGGTCCTACGAGCAGTACTTC